This T cell receptor (beta chain) originates from a study of blood T cells in healthy people across ages. Study findings and constraints: The study lacked donor CMV status, which possibly confounded expanded clonotype changes. Naive CD4+ cell counts and diversity both ran higher in long-lived than in aged donors. Per million T cells, TCR beta diversity dropped about linearly as age rose.

Details on this clonotype: Its antigen is not known.

Germline V gene lookup returns CDR1 SEHNR and CDR2 FQNEAQ (reference sequence). The V end lost 10 bases, the J end lost 3 bases, and 13 bases lay between the germline ends. The CDR3 is made up of 12 amino acids. Donor samples were obtained from healthy Caucasian individuals from Russia, aged 6 to 90. Then a second PCR, running roughly 7 to 11 cycles, was carried out with a sample-barcoded 5' primer and a J-beta primer mix. TCRdb re-called the 5' RACE reads with MiXCR, one entry per CDR3 protein. The sample records about 1.4 million distinct CDR3 sequences, approximately 63% being singletons. V usage is TRBV7-9 and J usage is TRBJ2-7, with a possible D match to TRBD1 (6 bases). The clonotype originates from a man aged 18 to 29 in good health. The sequenced sample was blood. CDR3 amino acids: CAKSTGGYEQYF. For the CDR3, the DNA is TGTGCCAAATCGACAGGAGGCTACGAGCAGTACTTC.